This T cell receptor beta chain is from a study of shared clonotypes between healthy human individuals. Study conclusions and caveats: The four-donor shared clonotypes exceeded non-shared clonotypes in generation probability, with non-shared ones scoring lower. Estimated richness values were generally larger in naive subsets than in memory subsets. The sharing of 4% to 5.5% of naive CD4 clonotypes was seen across a handful of donors.

Researchers ran the assay at a deep level. TCRdb's table, derived via immunoSEQ multiplex PCR, lists solely in-frame clones and lacks some. The repertoire holds 850,000 to 1,200,000 clones, with about 80% as singletons. The CDR3 has 14 residues. Germline-derived CDR1 and CDR2 are GTSNPN and SVGIG (reference sequence). The germline V and J ends were trimmed by 2 bases and 7 bases, with 17 bases remaining between them. This clone showed up just once. As yet, its antigen is unknown. Sequences were obtained from memory CD4+ T cells sorted from blood. The sample's subset: CD45RA-negative fraction. The chain joins TRBV30 to TRBJ2-5; a possible D gene is TRBD1 (5 bases). This clonotype was obtained from a man between 18 and 29 years old in good health. CDR3 coding DNA: TGTGCCTGGAGTCTTGGACACCCCCGTGGGACCCAGTACTTC. It specifies CAWSLGHPRGTQYF.